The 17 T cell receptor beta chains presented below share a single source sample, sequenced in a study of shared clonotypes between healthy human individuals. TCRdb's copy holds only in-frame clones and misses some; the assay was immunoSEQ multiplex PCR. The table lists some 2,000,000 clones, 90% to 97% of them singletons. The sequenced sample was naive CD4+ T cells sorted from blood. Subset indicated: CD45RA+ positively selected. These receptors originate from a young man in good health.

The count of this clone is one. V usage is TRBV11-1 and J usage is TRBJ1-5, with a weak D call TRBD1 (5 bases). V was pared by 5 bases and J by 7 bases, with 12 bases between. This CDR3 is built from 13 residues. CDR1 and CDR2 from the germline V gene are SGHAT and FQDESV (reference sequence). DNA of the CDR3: TGTGCCAGCAGCCCGTTCGAGGGGCAGCCCCAGCATTTT. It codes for CASSPFEGQPQHF.

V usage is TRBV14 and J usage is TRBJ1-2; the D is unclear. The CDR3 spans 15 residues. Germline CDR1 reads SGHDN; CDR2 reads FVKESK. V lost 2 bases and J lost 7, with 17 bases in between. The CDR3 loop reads CASSQPGSGSRGYTF. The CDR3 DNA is TGTGCCAGCAGCCAACCAGGATCGGGGTCTCGTGGCTACACCTTC. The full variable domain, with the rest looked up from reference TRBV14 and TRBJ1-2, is EAGVTQFPSHSVIEKGQTVTLRCDPISGHDNLYWYRRVMGKEIKFLLHFVKESKQDESGMPNNRFLAERTGGTYSTLKVQPAELEDSGVYFCASSQPGSGSRGYTFGSGTRLTVV.

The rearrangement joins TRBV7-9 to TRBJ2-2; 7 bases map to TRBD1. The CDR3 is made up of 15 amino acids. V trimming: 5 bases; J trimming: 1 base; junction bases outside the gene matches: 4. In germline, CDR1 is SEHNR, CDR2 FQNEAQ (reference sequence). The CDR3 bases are TGTGCCAGCAGCCTAAGGACAGGGAACACCGGGGAGCTGTTTTTT. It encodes CASSLRTGNTGELFF.

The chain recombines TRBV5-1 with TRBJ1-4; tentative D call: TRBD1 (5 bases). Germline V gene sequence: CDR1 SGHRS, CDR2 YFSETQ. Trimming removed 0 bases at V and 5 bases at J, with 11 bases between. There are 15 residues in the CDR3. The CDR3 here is CASSLAGARNEKLFF. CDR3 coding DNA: TGCGCCAGCAGCTTGGCCGGGGCTAGGAATGAAAAACTGTTTTTT.

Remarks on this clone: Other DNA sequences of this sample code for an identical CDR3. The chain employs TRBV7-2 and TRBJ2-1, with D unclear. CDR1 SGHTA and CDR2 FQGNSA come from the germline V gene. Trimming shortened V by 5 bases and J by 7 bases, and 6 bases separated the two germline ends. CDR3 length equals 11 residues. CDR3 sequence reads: CASSGRNEQFF. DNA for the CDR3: TGTGCCAGCAGCGGACGGAATGAGCAGTTCTTC.

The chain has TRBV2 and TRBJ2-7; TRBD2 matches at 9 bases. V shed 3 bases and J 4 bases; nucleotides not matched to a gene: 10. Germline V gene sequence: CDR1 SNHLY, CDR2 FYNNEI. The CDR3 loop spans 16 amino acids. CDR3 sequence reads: CASSEWGSGSGYEQYF. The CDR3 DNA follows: TGTGCCAGCAGTGAGTGGGGTAGCGGGAGTGGTTACGAGCAGTACTTC.

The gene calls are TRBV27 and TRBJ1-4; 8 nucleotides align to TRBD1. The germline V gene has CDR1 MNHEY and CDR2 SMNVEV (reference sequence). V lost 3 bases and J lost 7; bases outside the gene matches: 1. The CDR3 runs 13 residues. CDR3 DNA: TGTGCCAGCAGTTTCAGGGGGCGTGAAAAACTGTTTTTT. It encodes CASSFRGREKLFF.

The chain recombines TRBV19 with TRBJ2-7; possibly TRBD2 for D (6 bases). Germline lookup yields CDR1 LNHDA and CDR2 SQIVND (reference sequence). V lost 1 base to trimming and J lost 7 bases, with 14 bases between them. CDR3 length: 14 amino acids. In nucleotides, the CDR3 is TGTGCCAGTAGTATAGGACCGGGAGTGCGTGAGCAGTACTTC. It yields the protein CASSIGPGVREQYF.

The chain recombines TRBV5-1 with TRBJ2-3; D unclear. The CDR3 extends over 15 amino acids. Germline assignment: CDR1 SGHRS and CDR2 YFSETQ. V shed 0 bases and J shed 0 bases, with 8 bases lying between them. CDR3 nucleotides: TGCGCCAGCAGCTTGGGGGTCACTAGCACAGATACGCAGTATTTT. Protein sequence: CASSLGVTSTDTQYF.

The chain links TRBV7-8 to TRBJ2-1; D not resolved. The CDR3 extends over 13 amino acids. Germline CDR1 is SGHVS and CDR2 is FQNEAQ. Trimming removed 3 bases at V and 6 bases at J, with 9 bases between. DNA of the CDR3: TGTGCCAGCAGCTTCAGGTTAGCCAATGAGCAGTTCTTC. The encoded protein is CASSFRLANEQFF.

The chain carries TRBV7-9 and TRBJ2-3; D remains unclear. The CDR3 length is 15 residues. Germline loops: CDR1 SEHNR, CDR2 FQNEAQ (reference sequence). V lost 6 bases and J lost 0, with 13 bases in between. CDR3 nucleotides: TGTGCCAGCAGACCCTGGACGGCTAGCACAGATACGCAGTATTTT. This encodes CASRPWTASTDTQYF.

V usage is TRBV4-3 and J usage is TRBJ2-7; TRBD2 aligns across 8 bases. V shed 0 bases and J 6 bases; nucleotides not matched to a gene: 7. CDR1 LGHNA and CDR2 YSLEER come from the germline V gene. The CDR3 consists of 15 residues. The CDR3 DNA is TGCGCCAGCAGCCAAGATCTCGGGACTAGACCCGAGCAGTACTTC. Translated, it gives CASSQDLGTRPEQYF.

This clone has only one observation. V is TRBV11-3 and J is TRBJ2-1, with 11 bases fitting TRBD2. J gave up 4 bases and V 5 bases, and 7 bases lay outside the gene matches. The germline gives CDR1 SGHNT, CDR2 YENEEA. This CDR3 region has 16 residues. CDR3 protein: CASSPGTSGWYNEQFF. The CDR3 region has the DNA TGTGCCAGCAGCCCCGGGACTAGCGGCTGGTACAATGAGCAGTTCTTC. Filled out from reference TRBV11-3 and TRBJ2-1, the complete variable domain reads EAGVVQSPRYKIIEKKQPVAFWCNPISGHNTLYWYLQNLGQGPELLIRYENEEAVDDSQLPKDRFSAERLKGVDSTLKIQPAELGDSAVYLCASSPGTSGWYNEQFFGPGTRLTVL.

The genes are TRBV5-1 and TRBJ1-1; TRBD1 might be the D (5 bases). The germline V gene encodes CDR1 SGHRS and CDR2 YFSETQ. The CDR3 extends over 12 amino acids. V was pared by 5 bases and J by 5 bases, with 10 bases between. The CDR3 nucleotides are TGCGCCAGCAGTAATGGGGGGACTGAAGCTTTCTTT. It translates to CASSNGGTEAFF.

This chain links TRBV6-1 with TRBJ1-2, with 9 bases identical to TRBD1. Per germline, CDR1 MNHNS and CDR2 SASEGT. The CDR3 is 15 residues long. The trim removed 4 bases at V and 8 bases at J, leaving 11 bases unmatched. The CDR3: CASSGPGQGLWGYTF. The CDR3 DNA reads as TGTGCCAGCAGTGGGCCGGGACAGGGATTGTGGGGCTACACCTTC.

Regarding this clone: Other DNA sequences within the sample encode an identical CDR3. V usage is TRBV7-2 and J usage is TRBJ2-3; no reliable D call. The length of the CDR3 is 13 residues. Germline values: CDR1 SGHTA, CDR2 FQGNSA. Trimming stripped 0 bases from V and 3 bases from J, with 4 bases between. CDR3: CASSLARTDTQYF. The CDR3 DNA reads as TGTGCCAGCAGCTTAGCTCGTACAGATACGCAGTATTTT.

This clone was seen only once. In nucleotides, the CDR3 is TGTGCCAGCATAGGGGCACGGACAGGGAGGTATGGCTACACCTTC. Its protein product is CASIGARTGRYGYTF. The rearrangement joins TRBV6-6 to TRBJ1-2; 8 bases fit TRBD1. CDR1 MNHNY and CDR2 SVGAGI come from the germline V gene (reference sequence). V was clipped by 7 bases and J by 5 bases; unmatched bases: 12. This CDR3 comprises 15 residues.